This T cell receptor beta chain is drawn from a study of T cell responses to AZD1222 COVID-19 vaccine. Study-wide results and limits: Compared with day 0, the breadth and depth of the Spike-specific TCR repertoire rose significantly after two doses of AZD1222. Donors, mostly white British, included more females; clonal diversity was possibly underestimated. Seropositive AZD1222 recipients at baseline numbered only five or six.

V gave up 3 bases and J gave up 0 bases, with 17 bases separating them. There are 17 residues in the CDR3. Germline V lookup: CDR1 MNHEY, CDR2 SMNVEV (reference sequence). As for this clone: Antigen: not known.

Clones were read by immunoSEQ multiplex PCR, and TCRdb kept only the in-frame ones, dropping some. The repertoire holds roughly 80,000 clones, with just over 90% as singletons. The material was peripheral blood, obtained on day 0 of MenACWY control vaccination. The chain recombines TRBV27 with TRBJ1-2; D might be TRBD1 (6 bases). This TCR came from an adult in good health. The CDR3 DNA reads as TGTGCCAGCAGTTTGGGGGCCAGGGTAGGCGCTAACTATGGCTACACCTTC. It specifies CASSLGARVGANYGYTF.